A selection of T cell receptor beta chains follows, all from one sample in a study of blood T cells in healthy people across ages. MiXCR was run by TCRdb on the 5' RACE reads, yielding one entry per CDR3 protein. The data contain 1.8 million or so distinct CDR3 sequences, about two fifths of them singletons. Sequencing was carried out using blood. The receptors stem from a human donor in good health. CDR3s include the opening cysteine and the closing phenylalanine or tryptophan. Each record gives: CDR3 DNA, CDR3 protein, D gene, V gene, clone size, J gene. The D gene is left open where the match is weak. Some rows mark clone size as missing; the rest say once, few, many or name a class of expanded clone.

TGTGCCAGCAGCCAACAGGTTAGCACAGATACGCAGTATTTT,CASSQQVSTDTQYF,NA,TRBV3-1,NA,TRBJ2-3
TGTGCCAGCAGCGTAGATCCGGGACAAGAGACCCAGTACTTC,CASSVDPGQETQYF,NA,TRBV9,few,TRBJ2-5
TGCGCCAGCAACCAAGTGTGGACCGCGGGAGATGCGCAGTATTTT,CASNQVWTAGDAQYF,TRBD2,TRBV4-1,once,TRBJ2-3
TGTGCCAGCAGCCATAGGGACAAACATGGCTACACCTTC,CASSHRDKHGYTF,NA,TRBV7-3,NA,TRBJ1-2
TGCGCCAGCAGCCAAGTAGTGCAAAGAGACAATGAGCAGTTCTTC,CASSQVVQRDNEQFF,NA,TRBV4-1,NA,TRBJ2-1
TGTGACATAGCACCCCGCGAGCAGTATTTT,CDIAPREQYF,NA,TRBV6-2/TRBV6-3,NA,TRBJ2-3
TGTGCCAGCACCGGACAGTGGGGCGACGAGCAGTACTTC,CASTGQWGDEQYF,NA,TRBV6-6,NA,TRBJ2-7
TGTGCCAGCAGCCCTCTAGGGGGACAGGGTATTAGCGAGACCCAGTACTTC,CASSPLGGQGISETQYF,TRBD1,TRBV7-9,NA,TRBJ2-5
TGTGCCAGCAGAACTGATACGCCTTATGGCTACACCTTC,CASRTDTPYGYTF,NA,TRBV12-3/TRBV12-4,NA,TRBJ1-2
TGTGCCAGCAGGTATGTTTATCTGGGGATTCAGTACTTC,CASRYVYLGIQYF,NA,TRBV6-5,once,TRBJ2-4
TGCGCCAGCAGCCAAGTCCCCCTGGCAGGGGGAAACTACGAGCAGTACTTC,CASSQVPLAGGNYEQYF,TRBD1,TRBV4-1,few,TRBJ2-7
TGTGCCATCAGTGAACAGGCGAATCAGCCCCAGCATTTT,CAISEQANQPQHF,NA,TRBV10-3,few,TRBJ1-5
TGTGCCAGCAGCTTAGTTGTGACAGGGAGTCTAGAGACCCAGTACTTC,CASSLVVTGSLETQYF,TRBD1,TRBV7-2,NA,TRBJ2-5
TGCAGTGCTCACCGGGACCGAGATTCACCCCTCCACTTT,CSAHRDRDSPLHF,NA,TRBV20-1,NA,TRBJ1-6
TGTGCCAGCAGCTCCTGGACAGGCGAGAGAGAAAAAGCTTTCTTT,CASSSWTGEREKAFF,TRBD1,TRBV13,NA,TRBJ1-1
TGTGCCAGCAGCTCCCGGGACAGGGGAGGCTACGAGCAGTACTTC,CASSSRDRGGYEQYF,TRBD1,TRBV7-2,NA,TRBJ2-7
TGTGCCAGCAGCTTAGGGGTCTCCCACACAGATACGCAGTATTTT,CASSLGVSHTDTQYF,NA,TRBV7-8,few,TRBJ2-3
TGTGCCACCAGCAGAACCTTCGCTAGATACAAAACAGATACGCAGTATTTT,CATSRTFARYKTDTQYF,NA,TRBV15,few,TRBJ2-3
TGCGCCAGCAGCGAGACAGACACTGAAGCTTTCTTT,CASSETDTEAFF,NA,TRBV4-1,NA,TRBJ1-1
TGTGCCAGCAGTCACCGGGACAGGGGTGCAATTGGTCGGTACTTC,CASSHRDRGAIGRYF,TRBD1,TRBV6-1,NA,TRBJ2-7
TGTGCCACCAGAGGATCGGATGGCCACCCGAAGAGCACAGATACGCGGTATTTT,CATRGSDGHPKSTDTRYF,NA,TRBV15,NA,TRBJ2-3
TGCAGCGTAACACCCTCTGTGGGGCGTGAGGACGAGCAGTACTTC,CSVTPSVGREDEQYF,NA,TRBV29-1,NA,TRBJ2-7
TGTGCCAGCAGCTCCCGGAGGGACTCACACGAGCAGTACTTC,CASSSRRDSHEQYF,NA,TRBV7-2,NA,TRBJ2-7
TGTGCCAGCAGGGATGCCAAAAACATTCAGTACTTC,CASRDAKNIQYF,NA,TRBV5-5,few,TRBJ2-4
TGCGCCGGCAGCCACGGGACAGGAACCGCCTACGAGCAGTACTTC,CAGSHGTGTAYEQYF,TRBD1,TRBV5-1,few,TRBJ2-7
TGCGCCAGCAGCCCCCGGGGGCGGGGGGGCCAAAATGAGCAGTTCTTC,CASSPRGRGGQNEQFF,TRBD2,TRBV5-1,NA,TRBJ2-1
TGTGCCAGCAGTTATCTAGCGGGGAGACCCTACGAGCAGTACTTC,CASSYLAGRPYEQYF,TRBD2,TRBV6-2/TRBV6-3,NA,TRBJ2-7
TGCAGTGCTAGAGATTGGACAGGCGAAACCCCTCTGGTTGGCACCTTC,CSARDWTGETPLVGTF,TRBD1,TRBV20-1,NA,TRBJ1-2
TGTGCCAGCAGCTCCTACTGGACGGGGACAAACAATGAGCAGTTCTTC,CASSSYWTGTNNEQFF,NA,TRBV7-2,NA,TRBJ2-1
TGTGCCAGCAGAACGTTTAGGGGGATAGGTGGCTACACCTTC,CASRTFRGIGGYTF,NA,TRBV27,few,TRBJ1-2
TGTGCCAGCAGCTTAGGAGACCATCGCACTGAAGCTTTCTTT,CASSLGDHRTEAFF,NA,TRBV7-3,few,TRBJ1-1
TGTGCCAGCAGTCCTCCGGCCAGGCGAAATGGCTACACCTTC,CASSPPARRNGYTF,NA,TRBV28,few,TRBJ1-2
TGTGCCAGCAGCCGGACAGGGGAAACCGGGGAGCTGTTTTTT,CASSRTGETGELFF,TRBD1,TRBV6-4,many,TRBJ2-2
TGTGCCAGCAGCGTAGGTCCGGGTGAAGACACCGGGGAGCTGTTTTTT,CASSVGPGEDTGELFF,NA,TRBV9,NA,TRBJ2-2
TGTGCCGGGAGCAACAGGGTGGGCAATCAGCCCCAGCATTTT,CAGSNRVGNQPQHF,NA,TRBV19,NA,TRBJ1-5
TGTGCCAGCAGCCAACGTCTAGCGGAGTGGGGGAATGAGCAGTTCTTC,CASSQRLAEWGNEQFF,TRBD2,TRBV3-1,NA,TRBJ2-1
TGCAGCGTGGGAGGGGCCCAAATCACAGATACGCAGTATTTT,CSVGGAQITDTQYF,TRBD2,TRBV29-1,few,TRBJ2-3
TGTGCCAGCAGTTCAGATACACGCCCGAATCAGCCCCAGCATTTT,CASSSDTRPNQPQHF,NA,TRBV12-3/TRBV12-4,few,TRBJ1-5
TGTGCCAGCAGACCCGTAGGGTCTTACTACAATGAGCAGTTCTTC,CASRPVGSYYNEQFF,NA,TRBV12-3/TRBV12-4,many,TRBJ2-1
TGTGCCAGCAGTTTAGAGGCCGTTACGCAGTATTTT,CASSLEAVTQYF,NA,TRBV12-3/TRBV12-4,few,TRBJ2-3
TGTGCCCGCAAGACACGCACAGATACGCAGTATTTT,CARKTRTDTQYF,NA,TRBV6-2/TRBV6-3,NA,TRBJ2-3
TGTGCCAGCAGCCCTGGGACACCTACTGAGAGGCAGTACTTC,CASSPGTPTERQYF,NA,TRBV7-9,NA,TRBJ2-7
TGCAGCGTTGCATTGGGGAGCACTGAAGCTTTCTTT,CSVALGSTEAFF,NA,TRBV29-1,NA,TRBJ1-1
TGTGCCAGCAGCCCCTCAGTAGTGGATACGCAGTATTTT,CASSPSVVDTQYF,NA,TRBV7-3,NA,TRBJ2-3
TGCAGTGCTAGGGTCCAGAACTATGGCTACACCTTC,CSARVQNYGYTF,NA,TRBV20-1,NA,TRBJ1-2
TGTGCCAGCAGCTTCGGGAAAAACACCGGGGAGCTGTTTTTT,CASSFGKNTGELFF,NA,TRBV7-2,NA,TRBJ2-2
TGCGCCAGCAGTACCGGGACAGCTCTTGGCTACACCTTC,CASSTGTALGYTF,TRBD1,TRBV5-1,few,TRBJ1-2
TGTGCCAGCAGCTTGGTATTAGCGGGGGGGCCTGAGACCCAGTACTTC,CASSLVLAGGPETQYF,TRBD2,TRBV5-5,NA,TRBJ2-5
TGTGCCATCACCAACGGGCCCAACACTGAAGCTTTCTTT,CAITNGPNTEAFF,NA,TRBV10-3,few,TRBJ1-1
TGTGCCAGCAGCCATTCCAGGGGGTTCACTGAAGCTTTCTTT,CASSHSRGFTEAFF,TRBD1,TRBV4-2,NA,TRBJ1-1
TGCGCCAGCAGCTTGCGACCCAGGGGAGGGACTGAAGCTTTCTTT,CASSLRPRGGTEAFF,NA,TRBV5-1,NA,TRBJ1-1
TGTGCCAGCAGCGGCTCTACAGAGACCCAGTACTTC,CASSGSTETQYF,NA,TRBV7-9,NA,TRBJ2-5